A single sample is the source of the 12 T cell receptor beta chains below, sequenced in a study. MiXCR was run by TCRdb on the 5' RACE reads, yielding one entry per CDR3 protein. The table has about 40,000 distinct CDR3 sequences, approximately 19% seen once. Sequencing used naive CD4+ T cells sorted from a lymph node. Noted subset: naive CD4+ T cells, CD4+CD45RA+CD25-. These receptors were obtained from a female donor with breast cancer.

This clonotype was recorded at least ten times. The chain combines TRBV6-5 with TRBJ1-5, with 7 bases fitting TRBD1. The germline V gene encodes CDR1 MNHEY and CDR2 SVGAGI. The CDR3 runs 15 residues. The V segment lost 6 bases and the J segment 2 bases; nucleotides outside the gene matches: 7. The CDR3 region is CASSPQGDRNQPQHF. CDR3 bases: TGTGCCAGCAGCCCCCAGGGGGATCGCAATCAGCCCCAGCATTTT.

V usage is TRBV5-1 and J usage is TRBJ2-2; possibly TRBD1 for D (6 bases). CDR1 and CDR2 from the germline V gene are SGHRS and YFSETQ. The CDR3 length is 16 residues. V was pared by 4 bases and J by 5 bases, with 18 bases between. The CDR3 spells CASSPSWDILTGELFF. The DNA of the CDR3 is TGCGCCAGCAGCCCCAGCTGGGACATATTGACCGGGGAGCTGTTTTTT.

The sample holds a few counts of this clonotype. V is TRBV29-1 and J is TRBJ1-3; D perhaps matches TRBD1 (5 bases). Looked up from germline, CDR1 is SQVTM and CDR2 is ANQGSEA. Trimming pared 7 bases from V and 4 bases from J, leaving 14 bases between. The CDR3 sequence is 13 residues long. CDR3 sequence: CSAGDVAGNTIYF. The CDR3 bases are TGCAGCGCTGGGGACGTGGCGGGAAACACCATATATTTT.

This clonotype turned up a few times. The gene calls are TRBV7-2 and TRBJ1-2; 9 nucleotides match TRBD1. CDR1 is SGHTA and CDR2 is FQGNSA in the germline V gene. J was trimmed by 8 bases and V by 6 bases; bases with no gene match: 7. The CDR3 is made up of 13 amino acids. CDR3 in DNA: TGTGCCAGCAGTACCAGGACAGGGGACGGCTACACCTTC. Its translation: CASSTRTGDGYTF.

This clonotype was seen more than once but under ten times. The chain employs TRBV5-1 and TRBJ2-5, with TRBD2 matching 13 bases. The CDR3 has 16 amino acids. V shed 0 bases and J 2 bases; nucleotides not matched to a gene: 1. Per the germline V gene, CDR1 is SGHRS and CDR2 is YFSETQ. CDR3 in amino acids: CASSLATSGGQETQYF. CDR3 nucleotides: TGCGCCAGCAGCTTGGCGACTAGCGGGGGGCAAGAGACCCAGTACTTC.

This chain connects TRBV6-5 to TRBJ2-3; 10 nucleotides agree with TRBD2. Germline V gene lookup returns CDR1 MNHEY and CDR2 SVGAGI. V was clipped by 7 bases and J by 7 bases; unmatched bases: 14. The CDR3 has 16 residues. CDR3 loop: CASTASGRGNRNTQYF. The CDR3 nucleotides read TGTGCCAGCACCGCAAGCGGGAGGGGGAATAGAAATACGCAGTATTTT.

This clonotype turned up a few times. The chain has TRBV20-1 and TRBJ2-5; D is unclear. The germline V gene has CDR1 DFQATT and CDR2 SNEGSKA (reference sequence). V was clipped by 3 bases and J by 7 bases, with 9 bases between them. The CDR3 totals 11 residues. The DNA for the CDR3 is TGCAGTGCTAGGCACGACGGGACCCAGTACTTC. This translates into CSARHDGTQYF.

This clonotype was recorded at least ten times. V usage is TRBV29-1 and J usage is TRBJ2-1, with 7 bases lining up with TRBD2. This CDR3 is built from 13 residues. CDR1 is SQVTM and CDR2 is ANQGSEA in the germline V gene. The V and J ends lost 4 bases and 2 bases, in that order; junction bases with no gene match: 2. CDR3 in amino acids: CSVAGGTYNEQFF. The CDR3 DNA sequence: TGCAGCGTTGCGGGAGGTACCTACAATGAGCAGTTCTTC.

This clonotype turned up a few times. The rearrangement joins TRBV10-3 to TRBJ2-4; maybe TRBD1 (5 bases). Germline values: CDR1 ENHRY, CDR2 SYGVKD. This CDR3 has 17 residues. The V gene lost 2 bases and the J gene lost 7 bases, with 21 bases spanning the gap. This chain's CDR3 is CAISEREVPGYGNIQYF. DNA of the CDR3: TGTGCCATCAGTGAGCGTGAAGTGCCAGGGTATGGGAACATTCAGTACTTC.

Of note for this clonotype: A much larger clone sits a single nucleotide away, making a read error possible. The chain is built from TRBV6-2 or TRBV6-3 and TRBJ2-3; a weak D match, TRBD2 (5 bases). CDR3 length: 14 amino acids. Germline CDR1 and CDR2: MNHEY and SVGEGT. The CDR3 sequence: CASIGAVRTDTQCF. For the CDR3, the DNA is TGTGCCAGCATAGGAGCGGTGAGAACAGATACGCAGTGTTTT.

There are a few counts of this clonotype. The chain carries TRBV9 and TRBJ1-1; TRBD1 might be the D (6 bases). Looked up from germline, CDR1 is SGDLS and CDR2 is YYNGEE. The CDR3 covers 15 residues. V lost 2 bases to trimming and J lost 3 bases, with 14 bases between them. CDR3 in DNA: TGTGCCAGCAGCGTGGGGCCAGGGGCGGACACTGAAGCTTTCTTT. Its translation is CASSVGPGADTEAFF. The full variable domain, rest sourced from reference TRBV9 and TRBJ1-1, is DSGVTQTPKHLITATGQRVTLRCSPRSGDLSVYWYQQSLDQGLQFLIQYYNGEERAKGNILERFSAQQFPDLHSELNLSSLELGDSALYFCASSVGPGADTEAFFGQGTRLTVV.

This clonotype appeared many times. This chain connects TRBV7-9 to TRBJ2-3; D is undetermined. The germline CDR1 and CDR2 sequences are SEHNR and FQNEAQ (reference sequence). There are 10 residues in the CDR3. With 1 base removed from V and 7 bases from J, the gap between germline ends came to 0 bases. The DNA for the CDR3 is TGTGCCAGCAGCTTAGATACGCAGTATTTT. Encoded protein: CASSLDTQYF. Variable domain in full (rest from reference TRBV7-9 and TRBJ2-3): DTGVSQNPRHKITKRGQNVTFRCDPISEHNRLYWYRQTLGQGPEFLTYFQNEAQLEKSRLLSDRFSAERPKGSFSTLEIQRTEQGDSAMYLCASSLDTQYFGPGTRLTVL.